A selection of T cell receptor beta chains follows, all from one sample in a study of metastatic and nonmetastatic thyroid tumors. TCRdb reprocessed the PCR reads via MiXCR. The sample carries 50,000 to 65,000 clones, around a sixth recorded once. The sequencing sample was made of blood. The origin of the receptors is a female donor with papillary thyroid cancer or a benign thyroid nodule (not recorded which). Some clones in this sample may be carry-over from other donors' samples. The CDR3 runs from the conserved cysteine through the conserved F or W.

v_gene	CDR3aa
TRBV5-1	CASSLTSGRAGEQYF
TRBV6-2/TRBV6-3	CASSYSIVGVQSTDTQYF
TRBV27	CASSPDRYSNQPQHF
TRBV19	CASSFRAPSNQPQHF
TRBV28	CATMGGNTEAFF
TRBV27	CASSLSMIWDRGPWKQYF
TRBV28	CASRPRTGGEKLFF
TRBV6-2/TRBV6-3	CASSYDGGVGVETQYF
TRBV30	CAWSVFGGPNEQYF
TRBV6-1	CVVLGGTAYEHYF
TRBV20-1	CSASCGLGNSNQPQHF
TRBV4-1	CASSQPQGGGLSYNEQFF
TRBV20-1	CSARDLLRVGYEQYF
TRBV7-3	CASSLNLGDTQYF
TRBV27	CASISTWNSPLHF
TRBV7-9	CASTPNVVTEAFF
TRBV27	CASRPGSRNNSPLHF
TRBV20-1	CSARDERAGNTGELFF
TRBV6-4	CASSTFPGPFLIYEQYF
TRBV11-1	CASSPLVNYYNEQFF
TRBV20-1	CSARVGGDYYEQYF
TRBV6-1	CASSLSQGGNQPQHF
TRBV6-1	CASSEARWDRDYEQYF
TRBV20-1	CSALPYQGHPGYGYTF
TRBV10-1	CASGGVDSLRNTEAFF
TRBV19	CASSTPRDRGPKQHF
TRBV19	CASTPGHSSTDTQYF
TRBV29-1	CSVEKGAWQFF
TRBV4-1	CASSQGAGGSPNQRTQYF
TRBV27	CAISFRTSVRVEQYF
TRBV10-2	CASSEFLERDEQFF
TRBV9	CASSVDRVQGVFYNEQFF
TRBV11-1	CASSLTPHKRQGDYEQYF
TRBV10-2	CASSESSGSGGRDTGELFF
TRBV7-6	CASSLGMADTQYF
TRBV6-4	CASRTGQGDF
TRBV10-3	CATGGAGGSYEQYF
TRBV20-1	CSATEGGSGNQPQHF
TRBV7-9	CASRTGVFETQYF
TRBV7-9	CASSLARLAGGTGELFF
TRBV28	CASIPGVQPQHF
TRBV5-1	CASSLVPGVPEAFF
TRBV19	CASKKVDSLNYGYTF
TRBV5-4	CASSFKGPGNTIYF
TRBV2	CASSRNPLAGYNEQFF
TRBV5-8	CASSTESGRPPYEQYF